The 20 T cell receptor beta chains below all came from one sample that was sequenced in a study of T cells after posttransplantation cyclophosphamide. Treatment was busulfan-fludarabine conditioning, a marrow graft, and cyclophosphamide on days +3 and +4. Clones were sequenced by immunoSEQ multiplex PCR, and TCRdb holds only the in-frame ones, with some missing. The sample has approximately 6,000 clones, none seen only once; the top ten hold roughly 26%. The specimen was PBMCs, collected after allogeneic stem cell transplant with posttransplant cyclophosphamide. These receptors all come from a male patient aged 55 to 70 who received an allogeneic stem cell transplant from a related donor, was CMV-positive, and had no GVHD. A subset of T cells may come from the graft donor.

This clone turned up a few times. The rearrangement uses TRBV9 and TRBJ1-3, with a weak D call TRBD1 (5 bases). Germline V lookup: CDR1 SGDLS, CDR2 YYNGEE. This CDR3 is 16 amino acids long. Trimming cost V 0 bases and J 4 bases, with 14 bases left between them. CDR3 sequence: CASSVGAGYSGNTIYF. DNA of the CDR3: TGTGCCAGCAGCGTAGGGGCAGGGTATAGCGGAAACACCATATATTTT.

J is TRBJ1-6 and V is TRBV15; D perhaps matches TRBD1 (6 bases). The germline V and J ends were trimmed by 5 bases and 6 bases, with 17 bases remaining between them. There are 16 residues in the CDR3. Germline CDR1 LNHNV, CDR2 YYDKDF (reference sequence). CDR3 nucleotides: TGTGCCACCAGCGGTACACAGGGATTTACTAATTCACCCCTCCACTTT. It translates to CATSGTQGFTNSPLHF.

This clone was recorded at least ten times. The chain links TRBV29-1 to TRBJ2-5, with a weak D call TRBD2 (6 bases). Germline CDR1 reads SQVTM; CDR2 reads ANQGSEA. This CDR3 is 14 amino acids long. V gave up 6 bases and J gave up 0 bases, with 14 bases separating them. Here the CDR3 reads CSVPAGGYQETQYF. CDR3 sequence (DNA): TGCAGCGTCCCAGCGGGTGGGTACCAAGAGACCCAGTACTTC. Together with reference TRBV29-1 and TRBJ2-5, the CDR3 gives the full variable domain: SAVISQKPSRDICQRGTSLTIQCQVDSQVTMMFWYRQQPGQSLTLIATANQGSEATYESGFVIDKFPISRPNLTFSTLTVSNMSPEDSSIYLCSVPAGGYQETQYFGPGTRLLVL.

The rearrangement joins TRBV7-9 to TRBJ2-1, with TRBD2 matching 12 bases. J was trimmed by 8 bases and V by 4 bases; bases with no gene match: 6. Germline V gives CDR1 SEHNR, CDR2 FQNEAQ (reference sequence). The CDR3 sequence is 15 residues long. CDR3 DNA sequence: TGTGCCAGCAGCTACCTAGCGGGGGGGCGGGATGAGCAGTTCTTC. Protein: CASSYLAGGRDEQFF.

This clone was seen many times. V gene TRBV7-9 combines with J gene TRBJ2-1; 8 bases are a match to TRBD1. The CDR3 is 13 amino acids. The V gene end was trimmed by 7 bases and the J gene end by 5 bases; junction bases not matched to a gene: 4. The germline gives CDR1 SEHNR, CDR2 FQNEAQ (reference sequence). The CDR3 DNA follows: TGTGCCAGCACCTCGACAGGGGACAATGAGCAGTTCTTC. Translated: CASTSTGDNEQFF. The full variable domain, with the rest looked up from reference TRBV7-9 and TRBJ2-1, is DTGVSQNPRHKITKRGQNVTFRCDPISEHNRLYWYRQTLGQGPEFLTYFQNEAQLEKSRLLSDRFSAERPKGSFSTLEIQRTEQGDSAMYLCASTSTGDNEQFFGPGTRLTVL.

This clone was recorded at least ten times. J is TRBJ2-3 and V is TRBV19, with D perhaps TRBD1 (5 bases). Between the trimmed V and J ends, which lost 5 bases and 6 bases, there was a span of 15 bases. The CDR3 extends over 14 amino acids. The germline V gene has CDR1 LNHDA and CDR2 SQIVND (reference sequence). The CDR3 loop is CASSFTDSADTQYF. The CDR3 DNA reads TGTGCCAGTAGTTTTACAGACAGTGCGGATACGCAGTATTTT. Filled out from reference TRBV19 and TRBJ2-3, the complete variable domain reads DGGITQSPKYLFRKEGQNVTLSCEQNLNHDAMYWYRQDPGQGLRLIYYSQIVNDFQKGDIAEGYSVSREKKESFPLTVTSAQKNPTAFYLCASSFTDSADTQYFGPGTRLTVL.

In this sample, this clone turned up many times. J is TRBJ1-2 and V is TRBV28; D remains unclear. Trimming removed 2 bases from V and 0 bases from J, with 10 bases in between. There are 15 residues in the CDR3. Germline V CDR1 and CDR2: MDHEN, SYDVKM. The CDR3 sequence is CASSLVRYSNYGYTF. The CDR3 nucleotides read TGTGCCAGCAGTTTAGTTAGATACTCTAACTATGGCTACACCTTC.

This chain joins TRBV18 and TRBJ2-1, with 9 bases lining up with TRBD2. The CDR3 runs 17 residues. V trimming: 0 bases; J trimming: 2 bases; junction bases outside the gene matches: 5. Per germline, CDR1 KGHSH and CDR2 LQKENI. CDR3 amino acids: CASSPPARGGPYNEQFF. CDR3 DNA: TGTGCCAGCTCACCACCCGCGCGGGGGGGTCCCTACAATGAGCAGTTCTTC.

CDR3 sequence reads: CASRMREESYEQYF. The CDR3 DNA reads TGTGCCAGCAGGATGAGGGAGGAGTCCTACGAGCAGTACTTC. The chain recombines TRBV6-1 with TRBJ2-7, with a weak D call TRBD2 (6 bases). From germline, CDR1 is MNHNS and CDR2 SASEGT. CDR3 length: 14 residues. The germline V and J ends were trimmed by 6 bases and 1 base, with 13 bases remaining between them.

This clone was counted many times. The CDR3 here is CASSYGRGTYEQYF. The DNA of the CDR3 is TGTGCCAGCAGTTACGGCAGGGGGACCTACGAGCAGTACTTC. V and J are TRBV6-5 and TRBJ2-7; 7 bases align to TRBD1. Looked up from germline, CDR1 is MNHEY and CDR2 is SVGAGI. V trimming: 2 bases; J trimming: 2 bases; junction bases outside the gene matches: 3. This CDR3 region has 14 residues.

This clone has only a few counts. CDR3 residues: CASREYNEQFF. As DNA, the CDR3 is TGTGCCAGCAGGGAGTACAATGAGCAGTTCTTC. The rearrangement joins TRBV2 to TRBJ2-1; D uncertain. V lost 6 bases, J lost 4 bases, and 4 bases lay in between. This CDR3 is built from 11 residues. Looked up from germline, CDR1 is SNHLY and CDR2 is FYNNEI.

This clone was counted many times. The chain links TRBV2 to TRBJ2-2; tentatively, D is TRBD2 (5 bases). The CDR3 is made up of 15 amino acids. The ends were cut back, 4 bases at V and 6 bases at J, with 15 bases in the middle. Germline V gives CDR1 SNHLY, CDR2 FYNNEI. This chain's CDR3 is CASSGSPVRAGELFF. CDR3 bases: TGTGCCAGCAGTGGGAGCCCAGTGAGGGCCGGGGAGCTGTTTTTT.

The V gene is TRBV27, the J gene TRBJ2-7; tentative D call: TRBD1 (6 bases). With 5 bases removed from V and 5 bases from J, the gap between germline ends came to 16 bases. Germline V gene data show CDR1 as MNHEY and CDR2 as SMNVEV (reference sequence). This CDR3 comprises 14 residues. CDR3 sequence: CASSPRQDIHEQYF. CDR3 DNA sequence: TGTGCCAGCAGTCCCCGACAGGATATACACGAGCAGTACTTC.

The chain is built from TRBV30 and TRBJ2-7; a weak D match, TRBD1 (6 bases). Trimming pared 5 bases from V and 0 bases from J, leaving 8 bases between. The length of the CDR3 is 12 residues. Germline loops: CDR1 GTSNPN, CDR2 SVGIG (reference sequence). The CDR3 bases are TGTGCCTGGGACAGGAGCTCCTACGAGCAGTACTTC. This translates into CAWDRSSYEQYF.

This clone appeared many times. The rearrangement links TRBV6-4 to TRBJ1-2, with a possible D match to TRBD1 (6 bases). CDR3 length: 14 amino acids. V was clipped by 6 bases and J by 2 bases, with 13 bases between them. Germline V lookup: CDR1 MRHNA, CDR2 SNTAGT. CDR3: CASSPGVLNYGYTF. The CDR3 DNA reads TGTGCCAGCAGCCCAGGGGTCTTAAACTATGGCTACACCTTC.

This clone was observed many times. This chain links TRBV28 with TRBJ2-3; the match to TRBD2 covers 12 bases. The CDR3 extends over 14 amino acids. Unmatched junction bases numbered 12, after V lost 5 bases and J lost 15 bases. The germline CDR1 and CDR2 sequences are MDHEN and SYDVKM. CDR3 coding DNA: TGTGCCAGCAGTAGGGGTCTAGCGGGGGGGCCGTATTATTTT. It specifies CASSRGLAGGPYYF.

There are many counts of this clone. The V call is TRBV29-1, the J call TRBJ1-2; D possibly corresponds to TRBD1 (6 bases). The CDR3 has 13 amino acids. Trimming took off 4 bases at V and 5 bases at J, with 14 bases between the two ends. CDR1 is SQVTM, CDR2 ANQGSEA, per germline. CDR3 in amino acids: CSVGAGADYGYTF. As DNA, the CDR3 is TGCAGCGTTGGGGCAGGGGCTGATTATGGCTACACCTTC.

This clone has ten or more counts. CDR3 DNA: TGTGCCAGCAGCCCACAGGGTAACCCCTACGAGCAGTACTTC. Protein: CASSPQGNPYEQYF. The rearrangement joins TRBV7-8 to TRBJ2-7, with D possibly TRBD1 on 6 matching bases. Between the trimmed V and J ends, which lost 5 bases and 2 bases, there was a span of 13 bases. The length of the CDR3 is 14 residues. Germline loops: CDR1 SGHVS, CDR2 FQNEAQ.

This clone was detected many times. This sequence joins TRBV5-1 and TRBJ1-4; 7 bases are a match to TRBD1. This CDR3 has 15 amino acids. V lost 4 bases to trimming and J lost 8 bases; unmatched junction nucleotides: 11. Germline CDR1 is SGHRS and CDR2 is YFSETQ. CDR3 nucleotides: TGCGCCAGCAGCACAGCCCACGGGACAGAGGAAAAACTGTTTTTT. Residues: CASSTAHGTEEKLFF.

The table lists this clone with a few counts. V and J are TRBV4-1 and TRBJ2-1; possibly TRBD2 for D (5 bases). Germline lookup yields CDR1 MGHRA and CDR2 YSYEKL. The CDR3 sequence is 16 residues long. V was pared by 1 base and J by 0 bases, with 10 bases between. The CDR3 DNA sequence: TGCGCCAGCAGCCAAGGATCGGGGAACTCCTACAATGAGCAGTTCTTC. As protein: CASSQGSGNSYNEQFF.